These 22 T cell receptor beta chains came from one sample sequenced in a study of shared clonotypes between healthy human individuals. Some clones are missing from TCRdb's copy, which holds only in-frame ones; the method was immunoSEQ multiplex PCR. The table includes around 1.9 million clones, approximately 92% detected once. Naivety among CD8 cells was defined by CD45RO negativity and positive CCR7 selection, thereby excluding terminally differentiated effector memory CD45RA+ cells. The sample taken for sequencing was naive CD8+ T cells from PBMCs. The receptor set was obtained from a young man in good health. Some clones in this sample may be carry-over from other donors' samples.

The chain employs TRBV27 and TRBJ2-5, with D uncertain. The CDR3 is 14 residues long. Trimming removed 3 bases from V and 5 bases from J, with 13 bases in between. Germline V CDR1 and CDR2: MNHEY, SMNVEV (reference sequence). In DNA form, the CDR3 reads TGTGCCAGCAGTTTCCAACCGATGGGGGAGACCCAGTACTTC. This translates into CASSFQPMGETQYF.

This clone has a single count. The genes are TRBV7-9 and TRBJ1-2, with D maybe TRBD1 (5 bases). V lost 5 bases, J lost 6 bases, and 19 bases lay in between. The CDR3 totals 15 residues. The germline CDR1 and CDR2 sequences are SEHNR and FQNEAQ (reference sequence). The CDR3 region is CASSRDTWGGNGYTF. CDR3 nucleotide sequence: TGTGCCAGCAGCCGCGATACATGGGGGGGAAATGGCTACACCTTC. Complete variable domain (other parts from reference TRBV7-9 and TRBJ1-2): DTGVSQNPRHKITKRGQNVTFRCDPISEHNRLYWYRQTLGQGPEFLTYFQNEAQLEKSRLLSDRFSAERPKGSFSTLEIQRTEQGDSAMYLCASSRDTWGGNGYTFGSGTRLTVV.

The chain is built from TRBV5-4 and TRBJ2-7, with TRBD1 matching over 7 bases. This CDR3 has 15 amino acids. Looked up from germline, CDR1 is SGHNT and CDR2 is YYREEE (reference sequence). V shed 3 bases and J 3 bases; nucleotides not matched to a gene: 9. The CDR3: CASSSNRGHGYEQYF. The CDR3 region has the DNA TGTGCCAGCAGCTCAAACAGGGGTCACGGCTACGAGCAGTACTTC.

This clone has only a few counts. The chain links TRBV4-1 to TRBJ2-7, with D uncertain. CDR3 length equals 15 residues. The ends were cut back, 3 bases at V and 0 bases at J, with 12 bases in the middle. Germline V gives CDR1 MGHRA, CDR2 YSYEKL. CDR3 in DNA: TGCGCCAGCAGCCAGGGAAGGAAAACCTCCTACGAGCAGTACTTC. Encoded protein: CASSQGRKTSYEQYF.

The V call is TRBV6-6, the J call TRBJ2-7, with 7 bases fitting TRBD1. The V segment lost 5 bases and the J segment 2 bases; nucleotides outside the gene matches: 12. CDR3 length: 16 residues. Germline V gene sequence: CDR1 MNHNY, CDR2 SVGAGI (reference sequence). The CDR3 DNA is TGTGCCAGCAGTAACCCGTACAGGGGCCCAGCCTACGAGCAGTACTTC. It is translated as CASSNPYRGPAYEQYF.

The chain uses TRBV7-9 and TRBJ2-7; D is perhaps TRBD1 (5 bases). This CDR3 region has 14 residues. CDR1 SEHNR and CDR2 FQNEAQ come from the germline V gene (reference sequence). V was pared by 3 bases and J by 6 bases, with 15 bases between. The CDR3 DNA sequence: TGTGCCAGCAGCTTGGATACCAGGGTTTCCGAGCAGTACTTC. Translation gives CASSLDTRVSEQYF.

V is TRBV5-8 and J is TRBJ2-7; weak D call: TRBD1 (5 bases). The CDR3 length is 16 residues. CDR1 and CDR2 (germline): SGHTS, YDEGEE. V was pared by 0 bases and J by 0 bases, with 13 bases between. CDR3 loop: CASSLADDSLSYEQYF. The CDR3 DNA sequence: TGTGCCAGCAGCTTGGCCGATGACAGCCTCTCCTACGAGCAGTACTTC.

The gene calls are TRBV7-9 and TRBJ2-5; D is undetermined. Germline V gene data show CDR1 as SEHNR and CDR2 as FQNEAQ (reference sequence). V was clipped by 4 bases and J by 2 bases, with 17 bases between them. The CDR3 sequence is 16 residues long. CDR3 sequence: CASSSTATRRQETQYF. CDR3 sequence (DNA): TGTGCCAGCAGCTCCACCGCGACCCGGCGGCAAGAGACCCAGTACTTC. Using reference TRBV7-9 and TRBJ2-5 for the parts outside the CDR3, the full variable domain is DTGVSQNPRHKITKRGQNVTFRCDPISEHNRLYWYRQTLGQGPEFLTYFQNEAQLEKSRLLSDRFSAERPKGSFSTLEIQRTEQGDSAMYLCASSSTATRRQETQYFGPGTRLLVL.

Concerning this clone itself: The same CDR3 also results from other DNA sequences found in this sample. The chain is built from TRBV5-6 and TRBJ2-5; D unclear. Trimming pared 0 bases from V and 5 bases from J, leaving 11 bases between. CDR3 size: 14 residues. Per germline, CDR1 SGHDT and CDR2 YYEEEE. This CDR3 is CASSLAGVRETQYF. In nucleotides, the CDR3 is TGTGCCAGCAGCTTGGCTGGGGTCCGGGAGACCCAGTACTTC. The full variable domain, in which reference TRBV5-6 and TRBJ2-5 provide the parts outside the CDR3, is DAGVTQSPTHLIKTRGQQVTLRCSPKSGHDTVSWYQQALGQGPQFIFQYYEEEERQRGNFPDRFSGHQFPNYSSELNVNALLLGDSALYLCASSLAGVRETQYFGPGTRLLVL.

This chain connects TRBV7-9 to TRBJ2-1; possibly TRBD1 for D (6 bases). The CDR3 sequence is 15 residues long. The V end lost 5 bases, the J end lost 1 base, and 12 bases lay between the germline ends. Per germline, CDR1 SEHNR and CDR2 FQNEAQ (reference sequence). CDR3 sequence (DNA): TGTGCCAGCAGCGCACAGGACAGTTCCTACAATGAGCAGTTCTTC. This encodes CASSAQDSSYNEQFF.

The chain joins TRBV5-6 to TRBJ2-5; 7 nucleotides agree with TRBD2. CDR1 is SGHDT and CDR2 is YYEEEE in the germline V gene. Germline trimming cut 4 bases from V and 2 bases from J; bases unmatched to any gene: 8. The CDR3 consists of 15 residues. The CDR3 DNA is TGTGCCAGCAGCACACACCCTAGCGGACAAGAGACCCAGTACTTC. This encodes CASSTHPSGQETQYF.

The rearrangement uses TRBV15 and TRBJ2-3; a possible D gene is TRBD2 (5 bases). Germline V gene sequence: CDR1 LNHNV, CDR2 YYDKDF (reference sequence). CDR3 length: 14 amino acids. Trimming took 1 base from V and 6 from J, leaving 11 bases between them. The CDR3 DNA reads as TGTGCCACCAGCAGAGCCCGGGAAAGGGATACGCAGTATTTT. It codes for CATSRARERDTQYF.

This chain uses TRBV11-2 with TRBJ2-5, with no clear D. CDR3 length: 14 residues. Germline V lookup: CDR1 SGHAT, CDR2 FQNNGV. With 1 base removed from V and 5 bases from J, the gap between germline ends came to 11 bases. Here the CDR3 DNA reads TGTGCCAGCAGCTTAGTTGTGTCGGGTGAGACCCAGTACTTC. It is translated as CASSLVVSGETQYF.

The chain combines TRBV4-1 with TRBJ2-5; possibly TRBD1 or TRBD2 for D (6 bases each). Deletions cut 3 bases from V and 9 bases from J, with 11 bases between. This CDR3 is 12 amino acids long. Germline V gene sequence: CDR1 MGHRA, CDR2 YSYEKL. DNA of the CDR3: TGCGCCAGCAGCCAGGGGGGCGGGTCCCAGTACTTC. It is translated as CASSQGGGSQYF.

This chain connects TRBV2 to TRBJ2-7; TRBD1 matches 9 bases. V lost 1 base, J lost 2 bases, and 3 bases stayed unmatched. Germline V gives CDR1 SNHLY, CDR2 FYNNEI. The CDR3 runs 15 residues. The CDR3 DNA follows: TGTGCCAGCAGTGAAGGTCGGGACAGGGCCTACGAGCAGTACTTC. Amino acids: CASSEGRDRAYEQYF.

Notes on this clone: The sample carries other DNA sequences with the same CDR3. V usage is TRBV6-5 and J usage is TRBJ2-7; 12 nucleotides line up with TRBD1. V gave up 4 bases and J gave up 2 bases; unmatched junction bases: 3. Germline CDR1 and CDR2: MNHEY and SVGAGI. The CDR3 is 15 amino acids. In DNA, the CDR3 is TGTGCCAGCAGTTGGGGACAGGGGGCGACCTACGAGCAGTACTTC. Protein: CASSWGQGATYEQYF.

J is TRBJ2-7 and V is TRBV29-1; 7 bases are shared with TRBD1. V gave up 6 bases and J gave up 4 bases; unmatched junction bases: 6. Germline assignment: CDR1 SQVTM and CDR2 ANQGSEA. This CDR3 has 12 amino acids. CDR3 DNA: TGCAGCGTGGCCACGGGACAGTACGAGCAGTACTTC. Translating gives CSVATGQYEQYF.

The V and J genes are TRBV27 and TRBJ2-7; TRBD1 might be the D (6 bases). CDR1 and CDR2 (germline): MNHEY, SMNVEV (reference sequence). CDR3 length: 14 amino acids. The V end was cut by 3 bases, the J end by 2 bases, with 11 bases between. The DNA for the CDR3 is TGTGCCAGCAGTTTTAACAGGGTCACCTACGAGCAGTACTTC. Protein sequence: CASSFNRVTYEQYF.

The rearrangement links TRBV29-1 to TRBJ2-3; 12 nucleotides match TRBD1. The V and J ends lost 0 bases and 6 bases, in that order; junction bases with no gene match: 1. The CDR3 has 14 amino acids. Germline CDR1 is SQVTM and CDR2 is ANQGSEA. This chain's CDR3 is CSVEDGTGGDTQYF. In DNA, the CDR3 is TGCAGCGTTGAAGATGGGACAGGGGGCGATACGCAGTATTTT.

The chain links TRBV19 to TRBJ2-7; 7 bases fit TRBD1. V gave up 6 bases and J gave up 6 bases; unmatched junction bases: 8. The CDR3 is 13 residues long. Germline values: CDR1 LNHDA, CDR2 SQIVND (reference sequence). The CDR3 loop reads CASSIDRAREQYF. The CDR3 coding sequence is TGTGCCAGTAGCATCGACAGGGCGCGCGAGCAGTACTTC.

This rearrangement joins TRBV19 to TRBJ1-1; D is uncertain. Germline V gives CDR1 LNHDA, CDR2 SQIVND (reference sequence). Trimming shortened V by 3 bases and J by 0 bases, and 14 bases separated the two germline ends. There are 16 residues in the CDR3. The CDR3 loop reads CASSMRGRSLNTEAFF. For the CDR3, the DNA is TGTGCCAGTAGTATGAGAGGGCGCAGTTTGAACACTGAAGCTTTCTTT. Supplemented by reference TRBV19 and TRBJ1-1, the full variable domain reads DGGITQSPKYLFRKEGQNVTLSCEQNLNHDAMYWYRQDPGQGLRLIYYSQIVNDFQKGDIAEGYSVSREKKESFPLTVTSAQKNPTAFYLCASSMRGRSLNTEAFFGQGTRLTVV.

For the CDR3, the DNA is TGTGCCAGCAGCTTAGACAGGGTACATTACAATGAGCAGTTCTTC. Translated: CASSLDRVHYNEQFF. V and J are TRBV7-9 and TRBJ2-1; the D gene is possibly TRBD1 (6 bases). This CDR3 comprises 15 residues. Germline lookup yields CDR1 SEHNR and CDR2 FQNEAQ (reference sequence). V was cut by 1 base and J by 4 bases, with 11 bases left in between.